Listed below are T cell receptor beta chains from one sample, sequenced in a study of OX40 agonist ivuxolimab in advanced cancers. Libraries were prepared by immunoSEQ multiplex PCR; TCRdb keeps only in-frame clonotypes and omits some of them. The table lists 50,000 to 70,000 clones, 93% of them singletons. This sample comprised CD4+ or CD8+ T cells sorted from blood, obtained in a trial of the OX40 agonist ivuxolimab. These receptors all come from an adult with an advanced solid tumor such as melanoma, head and neck, liver or kidney cancer. Each CDR3 is given with its conserved first and last residue. D genes are given only for firm matches. Some rows mark clone size as missing; the rest say once, few, many or name a class of expanded clone.

D	V	J	size	length	DNA	CDR3
NA	TRBV19	TRBJ2-7	NA	15	TGTGCCAGTAGTATTCCCGGGGAAGGGTCTTACGAGCAGTACTTC	CASSIPGEGSYEQYF
TRBD2	TRBV20-1	TRBJ2-1	NA	11	TGCAGTGTTCTAGCGGGCAATGAGCAGTTCTTC	CSVLAGNEQFF
TRBD1	TRBV9	TRBJ2-7	NA	15	TGTGCCAGCAGCGCCCGACAGGGAAATCTCTACGAGCAGTACTTC	CASSARQGNLYEQYF
NA	TRBV7-9	TRBJ2-7	NA	13	TGTGCCAGCAGCTTAGTTGGGGTCTACGAGCAGTACTTC	CASSLVGVYEQYF
NA	TRBV9	TRBJ1-1	NA	15	TGTGCCAGCAGCGTAGTTCAGGGCTTGAACACTGAAGCTTTCTTT	CASSVVQGLNTEAFF
TRBD1	TRBV9	TRBJ2-7	NA	15	TGTGCCAGCAGCAGCGGGACAGGGAAAGAAAACGAGCAGTACTTC	CASSSGTGKENEQYF
NA	TRBV11-2	TRBJ1-2	NA	13	TGTGCCAGCCGCTGGGGGGGCGACTATGGCTACACCTTC	CASRWGGDYGYTF
NA	TRBV14	TRBJ1-1	NA	15	TGTGCCAGCAGCCAATACAGGACAGTTTACACTGAAGCTTTCTTT	CASSQYRTVYTEAFF
TRBD2	TRBV7-2	TRBJ2-7	NA	15	TGTGCCAGCAGCCCAGGGACTAGCGGGAGGTACGAGCAGTACTTC	CASSPGTSGRYEQYF
TRBD1	TRBV28	TRBJ1-5	NA	16	TGTGCCAGCAGCCGTCGGACAGGGGGATATCATCAGCCCCAGCATTTT	CASSRRTGGYHQPQHF
TRBD2	TRBV10-3	TRBJ2-7	NA	14	TGTGCCATCAGTGATTCCGGGACTAACTACGAGCAGTACTTC	CAISDSGTNYEQYF
NA	TRBV9	TRBJ1-1	once	14	TGTGCCAGCAGCGGCTCAGGGTCCTGGACTGAAGCTTTCTTT	CASSGSGSWTEAFF
NA	TRBV6-4	TRBJ2-1	NA	15	TGTGCCAGCAGTGAAGGGGCAGGCTCCTACAATGAGCAGTTCTTC	CASSEGAGSYNEQFF
TRBD2	TRBV7-6	TRBJ2-2	NA	18	TGTGCCAGCAGCTCCCCGCGCGGGAGCCGTCCCAACACCGGGGAGCTGTTTTTT	CASSSPRGSRPNTGELFF
NA	TRBV7-9	TRBJ2-3	NA	16	TGTGCCAGCAGCTTAGAAGGGGAGTCTAGCACAGATACGCAGTATTTT	CASSLEGESSTDTQYF
TRBD1	TRBV7-6	TRBJ2-2	NA	15	TGTGCCAGCAGCACAGGGGTTGGGATCGTCGGGGAGCTGTTTTTT	CASSTGVGIVGELFF
TRBD1	TRBV7-9	TRBJ2-6	NA	16	TGTGCCAGCAGCTTTAAAGGGGGCTCAGGGGCCAACGTCCTGACTTTC	CASSFKGGSGANVLTF
TRBD2	TRBV29-1	TRBJ2-1	NA	14	TGCAGCGCTGATCCAGCGGGACCATACAATGAGCAGTTCTTC	CSADPAGPYNEQFF
NA	TRBV28	TRBJ2-7	NA	14	TGTGCCAGCAGACGAACCCAGGGGACCTACGAGCAGTACTTC	CASRRTQGTYEQYF
NA	TRBV10-2	TRBJ1-1	NA	14	TGCGCCAGCAGTGACAGACCAGCGAACACTGAAGCTTTCTTT	CASSDRPANTEAFF
TRBD2	TRBV5-4	TRBJ2-3	once	15	TGTGCCAGCAGCGCAAATGGACTAGCGGGGGATACGCAGTATTTT	CASSANGLAGDTQYF
NA	TRBV4-3	TRBJ2-7	NA	15	TGCGCCAGCAGCCAACACGGGGACCCCTCCTACGAGCAGTACTTC	CASSQHGDPSYEQYF
NA	TRBV4-1	TRBJ2-1	NA	13	TGCGCCAGCAGCCATCAGAGGGGGAATGAGCAGTTCTTC	CASSHQRGNEQFF
TRBD2	TRBV19	TRBJ2-3	NA	17	TGTGCCAGTAGTATTCCGGGACTAGAGGAAAGAACAGATACGCAGTATTTT	CASSIPGLEERTDTQYF
NA	TRBV5-6	TRBJ2-7	NA	15	TGTGCCAGCAGCCATATGAACAGGGCAATCTACGAGCAGTACTTC	CASSHMNRAIYEQYF
NA	TRBV4-3	TRBJ1-1	NA	14	TGCGCCAGCAGCCAAGATGGACCGGGCACTGAAGCTTTCTTT	CASSQDGPGTEAFF
NA	TRBV5-4	TRBJ2-7	NA	13	TGTGCCAGCAGCCCCGCACCTCAGGGAGAGCAGTACTTC	CASSPAPQGEQYF
NA	TRBV4-3	TRBJ1-1	NA	15	TGCGCCAGCAGCCAAGATTTCGCGGGGAACACTGAAGCTTTCTTT	CASSQDFAGNTEAFF
NA	TRBV9	TRBJ2-1	NA	14	TGTGCCAGCCAACAGAGCTATTTGTTCAATGAGCAGTTCTTC	CASQQSYLFNEQFF
TRBD1	TRBV28	TRBJ1-4	NA	15	TGTGCCAGCAGTTCCGGACAGGAAGGGGATGAAAAACTGTTTTTT	CASSSGQEGDEKLFF
TRBD1	TRBV4-3	TRBJ2-5	once	15	TGCGCCAGCAGCCCATGGGGACAGGGTAAAGAGACCCAGTACTTC	CASSPWGQGKETQYF
NA	TRBV5-5	TRBJ2-1	NA	16	TGTGCCAGCAGCTTGGGGCAGGGATTTTCGTACAATGAGCAGTTCTTC	CASSLGQGFSYNEQFF
NA	TRBV27	TRBJ2-1	once	15	TGTGCCAGCAGTTTCATGCAGGGGCAGGGCAATGAGCAGTTCTTC	CASSFMQGQGNEQFF
NA	TRBV5-8	TRBJ1-5	NA	15	TGTGCCAGCAGCCTGGGGGCGGGAGGCAATCAGCCCCAGCATTTT	CASSLGAGGNQPQHF
NA	TRBV2	TRBJ1-1	once	13	TGTGCCAGCAGTGAAGCGGCCAACACTGAAGCTTTCTTT	CASSEAANTEAFF
NA	TRBV27	TRBJ1-3	NA	15	TGTGCCAGCAGTTTATCGGAGGCTCCCGGAAACACCATATATTTT	CASSLSEAPGNTIYF
NA	TRBV6-5	TRBJ2-7	NA	16	TGTGCCAGCAGTTACTCCGGGAGCGCCTTCTCCTACGAGCAGTACTTC	CASSYSGSAFSYEQYF
NA	TRBV5-6	TRBJ1-2	NA	15	TGTGCCAGCAGCGACGGACAGCCAAGCTACTATGGCTACACCTTC	CASSDGQPSYYGYTF
NA	TRBV9	TRBJ1-1	many	14	TGTGCCAGCAGCGTCGCAGGGCCCAACACTGAAGCTTTCTTT	CASSVAGPNTEAFF
NA	TRBV5-4	TRBJ2-1	NA	13	TGTGCCAGCAGCTTGGAGGGGCCAGGGGAGCAGTTCTTC	CASSLEGPGEQFF
TRBD2	TRBV7-2	TRBJ2-5	NA	18	TGTGCCAGCAGCACCCCCGGCGCCCTAGCGGAGTTCGGAGAGACCCAGTACTTC	CASSTPGALAEFGETQYF
TRBD1	TRBV5-8	TRBJ2-7	NA	14	TGTGCCAGCAGCTTGGGACAGGGGAAGCACGAGCAGTACTTC	CASSLGQGKHEQYF